This T cell receptor (beta chain) is drawn from a study of blood T cell repertoires in COVID-19. Across the study: The United States, Italy and Spain were the sources of the acute and convalescent COVID-19 samples.

Original data processing: Cell counts per sample came from amplifying reference gene primers. Sequencing was performed with immunoSEQ multiplex PCR; in TCRdb, only in-frame clones are kept and a portion is missing. That table gives V, J and clone size, and the DNA gave D and trimming. Among about 150,000 clones listed, roughly 80% were seen once. The length of the CDR3 is 15 residues. Germline CDR1 MNHNY, CDR2 SVGAGI (reference sequence). V dropped 5 bases and J dropped 6 bases, with 17 bases sitting between them. V and J are TRBV6-6 and TRBJ1-5, with D perhaps TRBD1 (5 bases). The sequence derives from a human donor in a cohort sampled during active COVID-19. The sample comprised peripheral blood. CDR3 bases: TGTGCCAGCAGTAGCGGGACGGCGAACGCTCAGCCCCAGCATTTT. It codes for CASSSGTANAQPQHF.